The 10 T cell receptor beta chains below come from one sample, sequenced in a study of cytomegalovirus exposure and HLA in healthy donors. Sequencing was performed with immunoSEQ multiplex PCR; in TCRdb, only in-frame clones are kept and a portion is missing. The data contain approximately 140,000 clones, 70% to 90% of them singletons. Sequenced material: PBMCs. The receptors were gathered from a woman aged 18 to 35 in good health and CMV-seropositive.

The chain links TRBV28 to TRBJ2-7; D not certain. Per the germline V gene, CDR1 is MDHEN and CDR2 is SYDVKM. The V end was cut by 2 bases, the J end by 4 bases, with 6 bases between. The CDR3 covers 12 residues. The CDR3 loop is CASSLLRYEQYF. The DNA for the CDR3 is TGTGCCAGCAGTTTACTACGGTACGAGCAGTACTTC.

The chain is built from TRBV4-2 and TRBJ2-1, with 7 positions matching TRBD2. With 1 base clipped from V and 3 bases from J, the junction kept 6 bases outside the gene matches. Germline V gene sequence: CDR1 LGHNA, CDR2 YNFKEQ. This CDR3 comprises 16 residues. The CDR3 DNA is TGTGCCAGCAGCCAAGCGGGAGGAAGCTTCTACAATGAGCAGTTCTTC. Amino acids: CASSQAGGSFYNEQFF.

This chain uses TRBV28 with TRBJ2-1; 8 positions match TRBD2. This CDR3 spans 16 amino acids. The V segment lost 4 bases and the J segment 0 bases; nucleotides outside the gene matches: 5. Germline V lookup: CDR1 MDHEN, CDR2 SYDVKM. The CDR3 DNA follows: TGTGCCAGCAGTTCGTTAGCGGGGAGCTCCTACAATGAGCAGTTCTTC. Translated: CASSSLAGSSYNEQFF.

V usage is TRBV15 and J usage is TRBJ1-6; D remains unclear. This CDR3 has 15 residues. Germline CDR1 is LNHNV and CDR2 is YYDKDF (reference sequence). Trimming removed 0 bases from V and 10 bases from J, with 13 bases in between. CDR3 nucleotide sequence: TGTGCCACCAGCAGAGATCGGTCCCCCCTCTCACCCCTCCACTTT. Protein: CATSRDRSPLSPLHF.

V is TRBV5-4 and J is TRBJ1-2; 7 positions agree with TRBD1. V shed 2 bases, J shed 3 bases, and the junction held 1 base outside the gene matches. The length of the CDR3 is 13 residues. CDR1 SGHNT and CDR2 YYREEE come from the germline V gene (reference sequence). The DNA for the CDR3 is TGTGCCAGCAGCTTTACAGGGGACTATGGCTACACCTTC. Residues: CASSFTGDYGYTF.

J is TRBJ2-7 and V is TRBV6-5; a weak D match, TRBD2 (6 bases). Trimming removed 0 bases at V and 3 bases at J, with 6 bases between. Germline loops: CDR1 MNHEY, CDR2 SVGAGI. The CDR3 length is 13 residues. The chain's CDR3 is CASSYSEGYEQYF. In nucleotides, the CDR3 is TGTGCCAGCAGTTACTCGGAGGGCTACGAGCAGTACTTC.

The rearrangement uses TRBV6-1 and TRBJ2-1; TRBD2 aligns across 7 bases. Germline values: CDR1 MNHNS, CDR2 SASEGT. The CDR3 contains 14 residues. V gave up 7 bases and J gave up 4 bases; unmatched junction bases: 7. CDR3 sequence (DNA): TGTGCCAGCACTTTGAGCGGGGAATACAATGAGCAGTTCTTC. The encoded protein is CASTLSGEYNEQFF.

The chain carries TRBV5-5 and TRBJ2-5; 7 bases are shared with TRBD2. The CDR3 length is 17 residues. V dropped 4 bases and J dropped 4; count of bases not matched to a gene: 16. Per germline, CDR1 SGHKS and CDR2 YYEKEE (reference sequence). The CDR3 coding sequence is TGTGCCAGCAGCCAGCGGTCGAGCGGGGTCCTGGGAGAGACCCAGTACTTC. This translates into CASSQRSSGVLGETQYF.

The rearrangement uses TRBV7-6 and TRBJ1-3; D perhaps matches TRBD1 (5 bases). In germline, CDR1 is SGHVS, CDR2 FNYEAQ. CDR3 size: 14 residues. Deletions cut 7 bases from V and 4 bases from J, with 14 bases between. The CDR3 nucleotides are TGTGCCAGCATCCAGCAGGCAGGGGGAAACACCATATATTTT. It encodes CASIQQAGGNTIYF.

V and J are TRBV5-1 and TRBJ2-3; 8 nucleotides align to TRBD2. CDR3 length equals 16 residues. The J segment lost 3 bases and the V segment lost 0 bases, leaving 6 bases of the junction unmatched. Germline CDR1 SGHRS, CDR2 YFSETQ. As DNA, the CDR3 is TGCGCCAGCAGCTTGGAAGCGGGAGTAGGGACAGATACGCAGTATTTT. It codes for CASSLEAGVGTDTQYF. The variable domain in full, with the rest retrieved from reference TRBV5-1 and TRBJ2-3, is KAGVTQTPRYLIKTRGQQVTLSCSPISGHRSVSWYQQTPGQGLQFLFEYFSETQRNKGNFPGRFSGRQFSNSRSEMNVSTLELGDSALYLCASSLEAGVGTDTQYFGPGTRLTVL.